Following are 18 T cell receptor beta chains from one sample sequenced in a study of response to subunit inactivated influenza vaccine. TCRdb passed the RT-PCR reads through MiXCR, listing each CDR3 protein once. Of a few hundred thousand distinct CDR3 sequences in the sample, 22% were seen once. Sequencing was performed on PBMCs from blood, taken 21 months after vaccination. The receptors originated from a man aged 50-75 years who received an inactivated influenza vaccine.

This clonotype turned up a few times. V usage is TRBV21-1 and J usage is TRBJ1-5. TRBV21-1 is tagged as a pseudogene. This CDR3 spans 14 amino acids. Here the CDR3 reads CASSKGPHAQPQHF. The CDR3 DNA follows: TGTGCCAGCAGCAAAGGGCCGCACGCCCAGCCCCAGCATTTT.

The J gene is TRBJ2-7, the V gene TRBV13; D gene ambiguous. The germline V and J ends were trimmed by 0 bases and 0 bases, with 15 bases remaining between them. This CDR3 comprises 17 residues. Germline CDR1 PRHDT, CDR2 FYEKMQ (reference sequence). As DNA, the CDR3 is TGTGCCAGCAGCTTAGGCCTGTCCGTCCGGAGCTCCTACGAGCAGTACTTC. Protein product: CASSLGLSVRSSYEQYF.

The J gene is TRBJ1-2, the V gene TRBV12-3 or TRBV12-4, with 7 bases that match TRBD1. J lost 1 base, V lost 3 bases, and 11 bases had no gene match. The CDR3 has 17 amino acids. CDR3 coding DNA: TGTGCCAGCAGTTTGATAACAGGGGACTTACTTAACTATGGCTACACCTTC. Amino acids: CASSLITGDLLNYGYTF.

This chain connects TRBV5-6 to TRBJ1-1; 8 nucleotides match TRBD1. The CDR3 covers 13 residues. CDR1 is SGHDT and CDR2 is YYEEEE in the germline V gene. V gave up 4 bases and J gave up 8 bases; unmatched junction bases: 7. CDR3 bases: TGTGCCAGCAGCCGAAGACAGGGGCACGAAGCTTTCTTT. Translated, it gives CASSRRQGHEAFF.

The genes are TRBV20-1 and TRBJ2-1, with D perhaps given as TRBD1 or TRBD2 (6 bases each). The CDR3 has 12 residues. In germline, CDR1 is DFQATT, CDR2 SNEGSKA (reference sequence). The V and J ends lost 4 bases and 7 bases respectively, with 11 bases between them. CDR3 in amino acids: CSAMRGRNEQFF. CDR3 nucleotides: TGCAGTGCTATGAGGGGGAGGAATGAGCAGTTCTTC.

This clonotype was recorded at least ten times. The chain has TRBV10-3 and TRBJ1-2; D is undetermined. Germline lookup yields CDR1 ENHRY and CDR2 SYGVKD. Trimming took 10 bases from V and 7 from J, leaving 10 bases between them. CDR3 length equals 10 residues. The CDR3 coding sequence is TGTGCCACAGGAGGTGGTGGCTACACCTTC. Translated, it gives CATGGGGYTF.

J is TRBJ2-1 and V is TRBV5-1; TRBD1 is a possible D gene (5 bases). Germline values: CDR1 SGHRS, CDR2 YFSETQ. Between the trimmed V and J ends, which lost 2 bases and 4 bases, there was a span of 13 bases. The CDR3 has 15 amino acids. DNA for the CDR3: TGCGCCAGCAGCTTACAGGTAGAATGGTACAATGAGCAGTTCTTC. Translating it yields CASSLQVEWYNEQFF.

This clonotype came up many times. The V call is TRBV6-5, the J call TRBJ1-3; D unclear. This CDR3 comprises 15 residues. Germline V CDR1 and CDR2: MNHEY, SVGAGI. V was clipped by 2 bases and J by 2 bases, with 10 bases between them. CDR3 DNA sequence: TGTGCCAGCAGTTACGCTCCAGGCACTGGAAACACCATATATTTT. Amino acids: CASSYAPGTGNTIYF.

This clonotype came up a few times. CDR3 DNA: TGTGCCACCAGTGATTCCCCGGGGAGAGGCGGCTACACCTTC. It encodes CATSDSPGRGGYTF. The chain combines TRBV24-1 with TRBJ1-2; D remains unclear. Germline V gene lookup returns CDR1 KGHDR and CDR2 SFDVKD. V was shortened by 2 bases and J by 8 bases, with 14 bases between the two germline ends. CDR3 size: 14 residues.

V and J are TRBV27 and TRBJ2-3; D may be TRBD1 (5 bases). V lost 6 bases, J lost 2 bases, and 9 bases lay in between. The CDR3 runs 13 residues. Germline CDR1 and CDR2: MNHEY and SMNVEV (reference sequence). CDR3 in amino acids: CASRTDDTDTQYF. The CDR3 DNA reads TGTGCCAGCAGGACAGATGACACAGATACGCAGTATTTT.

There are a few counts of this clonotype. The chain couples TRBV20-1 to TRBJ2-7; D is undetermined. This CDR3 has 11 residues. In germline, CDR1 is DFQATT, CDR2 SNEGSKA (reference sequence). The CDR3 spells CTAGFSYEQYF. The CDR3 DNA reads TGCACGGCCGGATTCTCCTACGAGCAGTACTTC.

The genes are TRBV27 and TRBJ2-7; D is unresolved. The CDR3 sequence is 15 residues long. Deletions cut 0 bases from V and 0 bases from J, with 9 bases between. Germline assignment: CDR1 MNHEY and CDR2 SMNVEV (reference sequence). The CDR3 sequence: CASSLSLISSYEQYF. Written as DNA, the CDR3 is TGTGCCAGCAGTTTATCCCTAATAAGCTCCTACGAGCAGTACTTC.

This clonotype has just one count. V and J are TRBV29-1 and TRBJ2-3; D assignment may be TRBD1 or TRBD2 (5 bases each). V gave up 1 base and J gave up 1 base, with 12 bases separating them. CDR1 is SQVTM, CDR2 ANQGSEA, per germline. The CDR3 spans 15 residues. For the CDR3, the DNA is TGCAGCGTTGAAGGGGGACCCCAAGGCACAGATACGCAGTATTTT. Encoded protein: CSVEGGPQGTDTQYF.

The CDR3 DNA sequence: TGTGCCAGCAGCGTAGCGTTAGATGGTCAGCCCCAGCATTTT. It translates to CASSVALDGQPQHF. The chain employs TRBV9 and TRBJ1-5, with D hard to call. The V gene's germline CDR1 is SGDLS and CDR2 YYNGEE. V was shortened by 0 bases and J by 6 bases, with 10 bases between the two germline ends. There are 14 residues in the CDR3.

This chain links TRBV3-1 with TRBJ1-1; no firm D call. The V and J ends lost 4 bases and 7 bases respectively, with 16 bases between them. The CDR3 consists of 14 residues. Per germline, CDR1 LGHDT and CDR2 YNNKEL (reference sequence). CDR3 residues: CASSLVDRNSEAFF. CDR3 nucleotide sequence: TGTGCCAGCAGCCTTGTTGACCGAAATAGTGAAGCTTTCTTT.

This clonotype was seen a handful of times. This sequence joins TRBV20-1 and TRBJ1-2, with a tentative D call TRBD1 (6 bases). The CDR3 is made up of 15 amino acids. Trimming stripped 3 bases from V and 8 bases from J, with 22 bases between. Germline-derived CDR1 and CDR2 are DFQATT and SNEGSKA (reference sequence). The CDR3 sequence is CSASDRRRAALGYTF. In nucleotides, the CDR3 is TGCAGTGCTAGCGACAGGAGACGGGCAGCGCTGGGCTACACCTTC.

This clonotype was picked up a small number of times. The chain has TRBV20-1 and TRBJ2-7, with 9 bases lining up with TRBD2. Germline V gives CDR1 DFQATT, CDR2 SNEGSKA (reference sequence). The CDR3 has 14 amino acids. Losses at the gene ends were 4 bases for V and 5 bases for J; bases not matched to a gene: 9. Written as DNA, the CDR3 is TGCAGTGCTAACCCAGCGGGAGGAGTGAACGAGCAGTACTTC. It yields the protein CSANPAGGVNEQYF.

This clonotype was seen a handful of times. The V call is TRBV15, the J call TRBJ2-3; D gene ambiguous. CDR1 LNHNV and CDR2 YYDKDF come from the germline V gene (reference sequence). V lost 5 bases to trimming and J lost 2 bases, with 17 bases between them. CDR3 length equals 16 residues. The CDR3 DNA follows: TGTGCCACCAGCGGCGTAATGGTCTCCTCCACAGATACGCAGTATTTT. Translation gives CATSGVMVSSTDTQYF.